The entry below gives a single T cell receptor (beta chain) sequence along with its context. Assay used: immunoSEQ multiplex PCR; TCRdb lists only in-frame clones, some missing. The table has about 380,000 clones, 85% seen once; the top ten hold roughly 3.6%. The source of the sample is a study of blood T cell repertoires in COVID-19. Germline-derived CDR1 and CDR2 are GTSNPN and SVGIG (reference sequence). This CDR3 comprises 13 residues. With 3 bases removed from V and 6 bases from J, the gap between germline ends came to 14 bases. V and J are TRBV30 and TRBJ1-2; a possible D gene is TRBD1 (6 bases). The sequence was collected from a woman in her late teens or twenties with acute or convalescent COVID-19. The specimen was peripheral blood. CDR3 loop: CAWRLKGVNGYTF. In DNA, the CDR3 is TGTGCCTGGAGGTTGAAGGGGGTCAATGGCTACACCTTC.